This is a list of T cell receptor beta chains from one sample in a study of blood T cell repertoires in COVID-19. Profiled with immunoSEQ multiplex PCR; TCRdb holds only in-frame clones, not every one. The sample records 250,000 to 400,000 clones, roughly 90% being singletons. Sequenced: peripheral blood. These receptors all stem from a woman in her twenties or thirties with COVID-19, enrolled during active disease. Each CDR3 is given without its conserved first and last residue. Clone size is shown for a subset of rows, as once, few, many or a class of expanded clone.

TRBV28	TRBJ1-4	once	ASRPRLPEKLF
TRBV27	TRBJ1-2	-	ASSLDRFYGYT
TRBV30	TRBJ2-1	-	AWSARGEDEQF
TRBV30	TRBJ1-5	-	AWSVYQPTGKESNQPQH
TRBV5-1	TRBJ1-2	-	ASSYDRGYGYT
TRBV18	TRBJ2-2	-	ASSPSGQGGSGELF
TRBV29-1	TRBJ1-1	few	SVEVTTVNTEAF
TRBV10-3	TRBJ1-6	-	AISEERDSNSPLH
TRBV29-1	TRBJ1-1	-	SVALTGDKIAF
TRBV6-5	TRBJ2-2	-	ASRRGQGTGELF
TRBV28	TRBJ1-5	-	ASRGIDRVFQPQH
TRBV4-1	TRBJ1-6	-	ASSQGDRANSPLH
TRBV7-2	TRBJ1-5	-	ASSGQGLVSNQPQH
TRBV5-5	TRBJ2-3	once	ASSLEGGDTQY
TRBV5-4	TRBJ2-3	-	ASTDHRGSTDTQY
TRBV27	TRBJ2-5	-	ASSQGQGAGETQY
TRBV18	TRBJ2-7	once	ASSPGGKDYEQY
TRBV30	TRBJ2-1	-	AWMRVGIDEQF
TRBV11-3	TRBJ2-1	once	ASSWGLASYNEQF
TRBV6-5	TRBJ2-7	once	ASSSSSGTSSYEQY
TRBV19	TRBJ2-7	-	ASRDRGRGEQY
TRBV19	TRBJ1-2	-	ASSLQGRDYGYT
TRBV5-6	TRBJ2-1	once	ASSFLGLAGGNEQF
TRBV6-5	TRBJ1-1	-	ASTLRGPGGTEAF
TRBV2	TRBJ1-2	-	ASSRDREGYT
TRBV12-3/TRBV12-4	TRBJ1-5	-	ASSQQGPQH
TRBV30	TRBJ2-1	once	AWSRGRNGEQF
TRBV15	TRBJ2-1	-	ATSRGGLGGI
TRBV25-1	TRBJ2-1	-	ASSDPARNEQF
TRBV30	TRBJ2-1	-	AWRKRASGANNEQF
TRBV6-5	TRBJ1-2	-	ASTFARTVDRGYT
TRBV7-6	TRBJ1-4	-	ASSVRGTGNEKLF
TRBV25-1	TRBJ1-1	-	ASRQGENTEAF
TRBV19	TRBJ2-7	-	ASSIAGAENYEQY
TRBV2	TRBJ1-1	-	ASLLRDSTEAF
TRBV5-1	TRBJ2-5	-	ASSARLASQETQY
TRBV10-3	TRBJ1-2	-	AISDQGVQANYGYT
TRBV28	TRBJ2-1	-	ASNSGLAGGAVFNEQF
TRBV7-2	TRBJ1-2	-	ASSLWTGGYGYT
TRBV5-1	TRBJ2-1	-	ASSRNSGSDEQF
TRBV27	TRBJ2-3	-	ASSKFGTSDTDTQY
TRBV28	TRBJ2-1	-	ASRTTSGSYNEQF
TRBV6-5	TRBJ2-5	-	ASRSSGRPETQY
TRBV6-4	TRBJ1-1	-	ASSAEAFGSTEAF
TRBV7-2	TRBJ2-1	-	ASSAAGGLGQF
TRBV18	TRBJ1-5	-	ASSPGTGGFQPQH
TRBV5-4	TRBJ2-7	-	ASSQEGLAGEQY
TRBV3-1/TRBV3-2	TRBJ2-3	-	ASSTTGATDTQY
TRBV19	TRBJ1-3	-	ASSIADSPGNTIY
TRBV2	TRBJ2-1	-	ASGGGALYNEQF
TRBV7-8	TRBJ2-7	once	ASSGDSAAYEQY
TRBV5-1	TRBJ2-6	once	ASSTGGKTGANVLT
TRBV9	TRBJ2-1	once	ASSPQPREALNNEQF